One sample yielded the 23 T cell receptor beta chains listed below, sequenced in a study of cytomegalovirus exposure and HLA in healthy donors. The PCR employed 60 Vbeta primers together with 13 Jbeta primers. Profiled with immunoSEQ multiplex PCR; TCRdb holds only in-frame clones, not every one. The sample contains some 90,000 clones, under 85% of which appear only once. Sequenced input: PBMCs. The receptors derive from a woman in her 40s in good health and CMV-seronegative.

The chain is built from TRBV7-8 and TRBJ2-7; D may be TRBD1 (7 bases). The CDR3 has 16 residues. V lost 0 bases to trimming and J lost 5 bases, with 17 bases between them. CDR1 and CDR2 (germline): SGHVS, FQNEAQ. CDR3 region: CASSLAAWQGGNEQYF. As DNA, the CDR3 is TGTGCCAGCAGCTTAGCCGCCTGGCAGGGGGGAAACGAGCAGTACTTC.

This clone was detected only a few times. This rearrangement joins TRBV7-9 to TRBJ2-1; the match to TRBD1 covers 7 bases. The V segment lost 3 bases and the J segment 5 bases; nucleotides outside the gene matches: 7. Germline CDR1 reads SEHNR; CDR2 reads FQNEAQ (reference sequence). This CDR3 spans 15 amino acids. The chain's CDR3 is CASSFQGGPNNEQFF. In nucleotides, the CDR3 is TGTGCCAGCAGCTTTCAAGGGGGCCCCAACAATGAGCAGTTCTTC.

This chain uses TRBV11-2 with TRBJ2-3, with 8 bases matching TRBD1. Germline values: CDR1 SGHAT, CDR2 FQNNGV. The CDR3 sequence is 16 residues long. J lost 6 bases, V lost 2 bases, and 10 bases had no gene match. CDR3 loop: CASSLSRDRFSDTQYF. CDR3 bases: TGTGCCAGCAGCTTAAGTAGGGACAGGTTCTCGGATACGCAGTATTTT.

The V gene is TRBV5-6, the J gene TRBJ1-5; tentative D call: TRBD1 (6 bases). Germline V gene data show CDR1 as SGHDT and CDR2 as YYEEEE. Trimming removed 0 bases at V and 6 bases at J, with 10 bases between. CDR3 size: 14 residues. The CDR3 DNA reads TGTGCCAGCAGCTTGGCAGGGGCACGTCAGCCCCAGCATTTT. It specifies CASSLAGARQPQHF.

The rearrangement links TRBV7-3 to TRBJ1-6; tentatively, D is TRBD1 (6 bases). This CDR3 is 15 amino acids long. Germline CDR1 SGHTA, CDR2 FQGTGA. The ends were cut back, 0 bases at V and 5 bases at J, with 8 bases in the middle. For the CDR3, the DNA is TGTGCCAGCAGCTTAACGGGACAAGATAATTCACCCCTCCACTTT. The encoded protein is CASSLTGQDNSPLHF.

This clone was picked up one time. The chain joins TRBV4-2 to TRBJ2-7; maybe TRBD2 (5 bases). The CDR3 spans 15 residues. V lost 2 bases and J lost 2, with 13 bases in between. Germline V gives CDR1 LGHNA, CDR2 YNFKEQ. CDR3 coding DNA: TGTGCCAGCAGCCAAAGACGGGGAACTCCCTACGAGCAGTACTTC. It translates to CASSQRRGTPYEQYF.

V and J are TRBV6-5 and TRBJ2-1; TRBD2 aligns across 9 bases. The CDR3 is 15 amino acids. Germline V gene sequence: CDR1 MNHEY, CDR2 SVGAGI. V lost 0 bases and J lost 5; bases outside the gene matches: 2. CDR3 residues: CASSYSSGSHNEQFF. CDR3 DNA: TGTGCCAGCAGTTACTCTAGCGGGAGCCACAATGAGCAGTTCTTC.

The V and J genes are TRBV27 and TRBJ1-2, with D maybe TRBD1 (6 bases). The CDR3 runs 12 residues. Trimming left V 8 bases short and J 8 bases short, with 15 bases between. Germline CDR1 reads MNHEY; CDR2 reads SMNVEV (reference sequence). The CDR3 region has the DNA TGTGCCAGCGGATGGGGGCAATACGGCTACACCTTC. Its translation: CASGWGQYGYTF.

The V and J genes are TRBV19 and TRBJ2-1; the D gene is possibly TRBD1 (6 bases). This CDR3 has 15 amino acids. The V gene's germline CDR1 is LNHDA and CDR2 SQIVND (reference sequence). Trimming left V 6 bases short and J 4 bases short, with 16 bases between. CDR3 nucleotide sequence: TGTGCCAGTAGCTTAAACAGGGAGACATACAATGAGCAGTTCTTC. This sequence encodes CASSLNRETYNEQFF. The variable domain in full, with the rest retrieved from reference TRBV19 and TRBJ2-1, is DGGITQSPKYLFRKEGQNVTLSCEQNLNHDAMYWYRQDPGQGLRLIYYSQIVNDFQKGDIAEGYSVSREKKESFPLTVTSAQKNPTAFYLCASSLNRETYNEQFFGPGTRLTVL.

This clone was counted only a few times. This chain connects TRBV28 to TRBJ2-1; D might be TRBD2 (5 bases). Germline V gene lookup returns CDR1 MDHEN and CDR2 SYDVKM. The ends were cut back, 0 bases at V and 9 bases at J, with 12 bases in the middle. The CDR3 runs 14 residues. In DNA, the CDR3 is TGTGCCAGCAGTTTATGGTCTAGCCACGGTGAGCAGTTCTTC. This sequence encodes CASSLWSSHGEQFF.

The chain recombines TRBV19 with TRBJ1-1; 9 positions match TRBD1. The ends lost 6 bases at V and 4 bases at J; junction bases unmatched: 3. CDR1 is LNHDA, CDR2 SQIVND, per germline (reference sequence). The CDR3 extends over 13 amino acids. The CDR3 DNA follows: TGTGCCAGTAGGGGGACAGGGAGCACTGAAGCTTTCTTT. It codes for CASRGTGSTEAFF.

V usage is TRBV5-1 and J usage is TRBJ1-1; TRBD1 matches 7 bases. The CDR3 consists of 14 residues. CDR1 and CDR2 from the germline V gene are SGHRS and YFSETQ. The trim removed 2 bases at V and 4 bases at J, leaving 5 bases unmatched. The CDR3, as DNA: TGCGCCAGCAGCTTCGGACAGGCGGGCACTGAAGCTTTCTTT. Translation: CASSFGQAGTEAFF.

V is TRBV5-4 and J is TRBJ2-5; 14 bases match TRBD2. V lost 4 bases, J lost 4 bases, and 6 bases stayed unmatched. CDR3 length equals 16 residues. Per the germline V gene, CDR1 is SGHNT and CDR2 is YYREEE (reference sequence). The CDR3 spells CASSPGTSGSRETQYF. In DNA form, the CDR3 reads TGTGCCAGCAGCCCTGGGACTAGCGGGAGTCGAGAGACCCAGTACTTC.

This chain connects TRBV25-1 to TRBJ2-5, with 7 bases fitting TRBD1. The J call is in doubt because the DNA end fits TRBJ2-7 better. Germline loops: CDR1 MGHDK, CDR2 SYGVNS. The CDR3 runs 17 residues. The CDR3 DNA sequence: TGTGCCAGCAGTATACAGGGGCTGGAGCCAGCTGATTACGAGCAGTACTTC. Amino acid sequence: CASSIQGLEPADYEQYF.

This chain links TRBV7-9 with TRBJ1-4, with 8 bases aligning to TRBD1. J gave up 8 bases and V 0 bases, and 5 bases lay outside the gene matches. Germline CDR1 and CDR2: SEHNR and FQNEAQ (reference sequence). CDR3 length: 15 amino acids. This CDR3 reads CASSLATGETEKLFF. The DNA for the CDR3 is TGTGCCAGCAGCTTAGCGACAGGGGAGACCGAAAAACTGTTTTTT. The full variable domain, its missing parts supplied by reference TRBV7-9 and TRBJ1-4, is DTGVSQNPRHKITKRGQNVTFRCDPISEHNRLYWYRQTLGQGPEFLTYFQNEAQLEKSRLLSDRFSAERPKGSFSTLEIQRTEQGDSAMYLCASSLATGETEKLFFGSGTQLSVL.

The chain couples TRBV27 to TRBJ1-4; D gene unclear. Trimming cost V 0 bases and J 0 bases, with 5 bases left between them. The CDR3 extends over 15 amino acids. Looked up from germline, CDR1 is MNHEY and CDR2 is SMNVEV (reference sequence). The DNA of the CDR3 is TGTGCCAGCAGTTTATCAATAGCAACTAATGAAAAACTGTTTTTT. Residues: CASSLSIATNEKLFF. Complete variable domain (other parts from reference TRBV27 and TRBJ1-4): EAQVTQNPRYLITVTGKKLTVTCSQNMNHEYMSWYRQDPGLGLRQIYYSMNVEVTDKGDVPEGYKVSRKEKRNFPLILESPSPNQTSLYFCASSLSIATNEKLFFGSGTQLSVL.

The gene calls are TRBV7-8 and TRBJ2-1, with D maybe TRBD2 (6 bases). V was cut by 1 base and J by 3 bases, with 10 bases left in between. The CDR3 has 15 amino acids. Per the germline V gene, CDR1 is SGHVS and CDR2 is FQNEAQ. CDR3 bases: TGTGCCAGCAGCTTAGAAACTAGCAGCTACAATGAGCAGTTCTTC. Translation: CASSLETSSYNEQFF.

The rearrangement joins TRBV2 to TRBJ1-1; TRBD1 aligns across 9 bases. The CDR3 is 16 amino acids. Trimming cost V 8 bases and J 6 bases; bases outside gene matches: 16. Germline values: CDR1 SNHLY, CDR2 FYNNEI. The CDR3 loop reads CASEQATGGAGSEAFF. Here the CDR3 DNA reads TGTGCCAGCGAACAAGCAACAGGGGGCGCGGGATCTGAAGCTTTCTTT.

J is TRBJ1-2 and V is TRBV27; 9 bases line up with TRBD1. The CDR3 spans 17 residues. J lost 6 bases, V lost 2 bases, and 13 bases had no gene match. Germline V gene sequence: CDR1 MNHEY, CDR2 SMNVEV (reference sequence). The DNA of the CDR3 is TGTGCCAGCAGTTTAATCGGGACAGGGCCCCAGGGGGATGGCTACACCTTC. Translation gives CASSLIGTGPQGDGYTF.

This chain joins TRBV7-2 and TRBJ2-1; 11 nucleotides line up with TRBD1. Trimming removed 5 bases from V and 5 bases from J; junction bases left unmatched: 14. The CDR3 sequence is 18 residues long. In germline, CDR1 is SGHTA, CDR2 FQGNSA. The CDR3 bases are TGTGCCAGCAGCGTGGACAGGGGGCGACCCCTCGGGGACAATGAGCAGTTCTTC. Translating it yields CASSVDRGRPLGDNEQFF. The whole variable domain, filled in from reference TRBV7-2 and TRBJ2-1, reads GAGVSQSPSNKVTEKGKDVELRCDPISGHTALYWYRQSLGQGLEFLIYFQGNSAPDKSGLPSDRFSAERTGGSVSTLTIQRTQQEDSAVYLCASSVDRGRPLGDNEQFFGPGTRLTVL.

This clone turned up a few times. The chain employs TRBV11-2 and TRBJ2-5; D may be TRBD2 (5 bases). The germline V and J ends were trimmed by 2 bases and 4 bases, with 14 bases remaining between them. CDR1 and CDR2 (germline): SGHAT, FQNNGV. This CDR3 comprises 15 residues. The CDR3 loop is CASSLSPTRGETQYF. DNA of the CDR3: TGTGCCAGCAGCTTAAGTCCCACTCGGGGAGAGACCCAGTACTTC. The full variable domain, with the rest looked up from reference TRBV11-2 and TRBJ2-5, is EAGVAQSPRYKIIEKRQSVAFWCNPISGHATLYWYQQILGQGPKLLIQFQNNGVVDDSQLPKDRFSAERLKGVDSTLKIQPAKLEDSAVYLCASSLSPTRGETQYFGPGTRLLVL.

V is TRBV28 and J is TRBJ1-4; tentatively, D is TRBD1 (5 bases). The CDR3 contains 13 residues. Trimming shortened V by 8 bases and J by 16 bases, and 23 bases separated the two germline ends. Germline lookup yields CDR1 MDHEN and CDR2 SYDVKM. CDR3 sequence reads: CASQLGAQAPEFF. In DNA form, the CDR3 reads TGTGCCAGCCAGCTAGGGGCACAGGCGCCGGAGTTTTTT. Based on the CDR3 plus reference TRBV28 and TRBJ1-4, the full variable domain is DVKVTQSSRYLVKRTGEKVFLECVQDMDHENMFWYRQDPGLGLRLIYFSYDVKMKEKGDIPEGYSVSREKKERFSLILESASTNQTSMYLCASQLGAQAPEFFGSGTQLSVL.

The chain combines TRBV9 with TRBJ1-1; D may be TRBD1 (5 bases). Looked up from germline, CDR1 is SGDLS and CDR2 is YYNGEE. Trimming removed 3 bases at V and 1 base at J, with 13 bases between. The CDR3 spans 15 residues. CDR3 region: CASSASGQSNTEAFF. CDR3 nucleotides: TGTGCCAGCAGCGCGTCAGGGCAGTCGAACACTGAAGCTTTCTTT.